This passage covers 20 T cell receptor beta chains from one sample sequenced in a study of OX40 agonist ivuxolimab in advanced cancers. Sequencing was performed with immunoSEQ multiplex PCR; in TCRdb, only in-frame clones are kept and a portion is missing. The table includes 53,000 or so clones, 85% to 90% detected once. Material: CD4+ or CD8+ T cells sorted from blood, obtained in a trial of the OX40 agonist ivuxolimab. The receptor set was obtained from an adult with an advanced solid tumor such as melanoma, head and neck, liver or kidney cancer.

The chain has TRBV11-2 and TRBJ2-7; 9 bases match TRBD1. CDR1 is SGHAT and CDR2 is FQNNGV in the germline V gene. The length of the CDR3 is 13 residues. Losses at the gene ends were 5 bases for V and 6 bases for J; bases not matched to a gene: 5. CDR3 in DNA: TGTGCCAGCAGCCGGGACAGGGCGCGCGAGCAGTACTTC. It is translated as CASSRDRAREQYF.

This chain uses TRBV5-1 with TRBJ1-4, with D possibly matching TRBD1 (5 bases). Per the germline V gene, CDR1 is SGHRS and CDR2 is YFSETQ. The V gene lost 5 bases and the J gene lost 0 bases, with 14 bases spanning the gap. The CDR3 consists of 16 residues. Written as DNA, the CDR3 is TGCGCCAGCAGGCGGGGGGAGGGCGCAACTAATGAAAAACTGTTTTTT. As protein: CASRRGEGATNEKLFF.

In this sample, this clone turned up once. The chain combines TRBV5-1 with TRBJ1-5; D is possibly TRBD1 (5 bases). Germline CDR1 SGHRS, CDR2 YFSETQ. Trimming cost V 4 bases and J 4 bases, with 18 bases left between them. The CDR3 loop spans 16 amino acids. The chain's CDR3 is CASSPGGLAGNQPQHF. The CDR3 coding sequence is TGCGCCAGCAGCCCGGGAGGGTTGGCAGGGAATCAGCCCCAGCATTTT. Full variable domain (rest looked up from reference TRBV5-1 and TRBJ1-5): KAGVTQTPRYLIKTRGQQVTLSCSPISGHRSVSWYQQTPGQGLQFLFEYFSETQRNKGNFPGRFSGRQFSNSRSEMNVSTLELGDSALYLCASSPGGLAGNQPQHFGDGTRLSIL.

The chain combines TRBV5-6 with TRBJ1-3; D gene uncertain. The germline CDR1 and CDR2 sequences are SGHDT and YYEEEE. Trimming took 0 bases from V and 4 from J, leaving 11 bases between them. The CDR3 sequence is 15 residues long. As DNA, the CDR3 is TGTGCCAGCAGCTTGGCCGGGGTTGGCGGAAACACCATATATTTT. Translated, it gives CASSLAGVGGNTIYF.

The rearrangement joins TRBV11-3 to TRBJ2-1; 7 positions agree with TRBD1. The CDR3 extends over 17 amino acids. Germline V gene sequence: CDR1 SGHNT, CDR2 YENEEA. J lost 5 bases, V lost 0 bases, and 10 bases had no gene match. The CDR3 sequence is CASSLEGMDRTNNEQFF. The CDR3 DNA sequence: TGTGCCAGCAGCTTAGAGGGGATGGACAGGACCAACAATGAGCAGTTCTTC.

This chain joins TRBV5-1 and TRBJ2-1; 7 bases agree with TRBD2. The CDR3 spans 15 residues. J gave up 8 bases and V 7 bases, and 15 bases lay outside the gene matches. Germline V CDR1 and CDR2: SGHRS, YFSETQ. CDR3 residues: CASRILGRAGDEQFF. The CDR3 nucleotides read TGCGCCAGCCGCATTTTAGGGAGGGCCGGCGATGAGCAGTTCTTC.

The V and J genes are TRBV7-2 and TRBJ2-5, with 7 bases aligning to TRBD1. Germline CDR1 reads SGHTA; CDR2 reads FQGNSA. There are 16 residues in the CDR3. V was pared by 5 bases and J by 5 bases, with 14 bases of the junction left unmatched. In nucleotides, the CDR3 is TGTGCCAGCAGCAGACCCGAGGGGGCGCATAGGGAGACCCAGTACTTC. It is translated as CASSRPEGAHRETQYF.

The J gene is TRBJ2-2, the V gene TRBV30, with D maybe TRBD2 (7 bases). CDR3 length equals 15 residues. The germline CDR1 and CDR2 sequences are GTSNPN and SVGIG (reference sequence). V was shortened by 0 bases and J by 7 bases, with 15 bases between the two germline ends. The CDR3 bases are TGTGCCTGGAGTGTACTTGGGGGGGCCGGCGGGGAGCTGTTTTTT. As protein: CAWSVLGGAGGELFF.

The V call is TRBV6-4, the J call TRBJ2-7; the match to TRBD2 covers 7 bases. The germline gives CDR1 MRHNA, CDR2 SNTAGT. The CDR3 is 14 amino acids. V lost 4 bases, J lost 0 bases, and 3 bases stayed unmatched. The CDR3 is CASSVTGGSYEQYF. CDR3 DNA: TGTGCCAGCAGTGTAACGGGGGGCTCCTACGAGCAGTACTTC.

The chain joins TRBV11-2 to TRBJ1-2; D is unresolved. This CDR3 region has 14 residues. The germline V gene has CDR1 SGHAT and CDR2 FQNNGV. Trimming took 1 base from V and 5 from J, leaving 11 bases between them. The CDR3 here is CASSLGEGGYGYTF. CDR3 DNA: TGTGCCAGCAGCTTAGGCGAGGGTGGTTATGGCTACACCTTC. Complete variable domain (other parts from reference TRBV11-2 and TRBJ1-2): EAGVAQSPRYKIIEKRQSVAFWCNPISGHATLYWYQQILGQGPKLLIQFQNNGVVDDSQLPKDRFSAERLKGVDSTLKIQPAKLEDSAVYLCASSLGEGGYGYTFGSGTRLTVV.

This rearrangement joins TRBV11-3 to TRBJ2-1; D assignment may be TRBD1 or TRBD2 (5 bases each). This CDR3 comprises 17 residues. The germline V gene has CDR1 SGHNT and CDR2 YENEEA. The V end was cut by 1 base, the J end by 5 bases, with 18 bases between. The CDR3, as DNA: TGTGCCAGCAGCTTAGGTTCCGGTTGGCAGGGAGACAATGAGCAGTTCTTC. Its translation: CASSLGSGWQGDNEQFF.

The chain employs TRBV5-1 and TRBJ2-2, with TRBD2 matching over 9 bases. Germline V gene lookup returns CDR1 SGHRS and CDR2 YFSETQ. CDR3 length equals 15 residues. V lost 1 base, J lost 3 bases, and 1 base stayed unmatched. Here the CDR3 reads CASSLTSGYTGELFF. The CDR3 DNA follows: TGCGCCAGCAGCTTGACTAGCGGGTACACCGGGGAGCTGTTTTTT.

The V call is TRBV4-1, the J call TRBJ2-7; the D gene is possibly TRBD1 (5 bases). The length of the CDR3 is 16 residues. Germline lookup yields CDR1 MGHRA and CDR2 YSYEKL. V lost 0 bases and J 1 base, leaving 13 bases between the germline ends. The CDR3 loop reads CASSQDLGSGSYEQYF. CDR3 coding DNA: TGCGCCAGCAGCCAAGATCTTGGTTCAGGGTCCTACGAGCAGTACTTC.

In this sample, this clone turned up once. This chain joins TRBV6-5 and TRBJ2-1; 7 bases are a match to TRBD2. CDR1 and CDR2 (germline): MNHEY, SVGAGI. After removal of 0 bases from V and 1 base from J, the junction contained 0 bases not matched to a gene. The CDR3 has 15 residues. The CDR3: CASSYSGGSYNEQFF. The CDR3 DNA reads as TGTGCCAGCAGTTACTCCGGGGGGTCCTACAATGAGCAGTTCTTC.

This chain links TRBV5-1 with TRBJ2-1, with a possible D match to TRBD1 (7 bases). The V and J ends lost 6 bases and 9 bases respectively, with 19 bases between them. This CDR3 region has 14 residues. CDR1 is SGHRS, CDR2 YFSETQ, per germline. As DNA, the CDR3 is TGCGCCAGCAAGGGGCAGGGGGGTATGGGTGAGCAGTTCTTC. Encoded protein: CASKGQGGMGEQFF.

A few counts support this clone. The V gene is TRBV10-3, the J gene TRBJ2-5; no clear D gene. In germline, CDR1 is ENHRY, CDR2 SYGVKD. V was clipped by 8 bases and J by 1 base, with 8 bases between them. The CDR3 covers 12 residues. The DNA of the CDR3 is TGTGCCATCGGCTTGCCCCAAGAGACCCAGTACTTC. This gives the protein CAIGLPQETQYF.

The genes are TRBV7-2 and TRBJ2-7, with 9 bases aligning to TRBD1. CDR3 size: 17 residues. Germline CDR1 reads SGHTA; CDR2 reads FQGNSA. Trimming cost V 2 bases and J 9 bases; bases outside gene matches: 17. The CDR3 nucleotides read TGTGCCAGCAGCTTATCCCCAGGACAGGGGAGGCTGAGCTGGCAGTACTTC. The encoded protein is CASSLSPGQGRLSWQYF.

The CDR3 sequence: CASTRINTGELFF. The CDR3, as DNA: TGTGCCAGCACTCGGATTAACACCGGGGAGCTGTTTTTT. The rearrangement joins TRBV7-2 to TRBJ2-2; D unclear. V lost 7 bases and J lost 2, with 8 bases in between. Germline-derived CDR1 and CDR2 are SGHTA and FQGNSA. The CDR3 length is 13 residues.

V and J are TRBV5-1 and TRBJ2-7; possible D gene TRBD1, 6 bases. Germline V gives CDR1 SGHRS, CDR2 YFSETQ. Trimming cost V 0 bases and J 0 bases, with 13 bases left between them. The CDR3 contains 16 residues. The CDR3 protein is CASSLAWDTDSYEQYF. DNA for the CDR3: TGCGCCAGCAGCTTGGCTTGGGACACTGACTCCTACGAGCAGTACTTC.

This rearrangement joins TRBV5-1 to TRBJ2-1, with 7 bases matching TRBD2. V gave up 4 bases and J gave up 8 bases; unmatched junction bases: 3. Germline loops: CDR1 SGHRS, CDR2 YFSETQ. The CDR3 covers 12 residues. CDR3 region: CASSPLADEQFF. In nucleotides, the CDR3 is TGCGCCAGCAGCCCCCTAGCGGATGAGCAGTTCTTC.